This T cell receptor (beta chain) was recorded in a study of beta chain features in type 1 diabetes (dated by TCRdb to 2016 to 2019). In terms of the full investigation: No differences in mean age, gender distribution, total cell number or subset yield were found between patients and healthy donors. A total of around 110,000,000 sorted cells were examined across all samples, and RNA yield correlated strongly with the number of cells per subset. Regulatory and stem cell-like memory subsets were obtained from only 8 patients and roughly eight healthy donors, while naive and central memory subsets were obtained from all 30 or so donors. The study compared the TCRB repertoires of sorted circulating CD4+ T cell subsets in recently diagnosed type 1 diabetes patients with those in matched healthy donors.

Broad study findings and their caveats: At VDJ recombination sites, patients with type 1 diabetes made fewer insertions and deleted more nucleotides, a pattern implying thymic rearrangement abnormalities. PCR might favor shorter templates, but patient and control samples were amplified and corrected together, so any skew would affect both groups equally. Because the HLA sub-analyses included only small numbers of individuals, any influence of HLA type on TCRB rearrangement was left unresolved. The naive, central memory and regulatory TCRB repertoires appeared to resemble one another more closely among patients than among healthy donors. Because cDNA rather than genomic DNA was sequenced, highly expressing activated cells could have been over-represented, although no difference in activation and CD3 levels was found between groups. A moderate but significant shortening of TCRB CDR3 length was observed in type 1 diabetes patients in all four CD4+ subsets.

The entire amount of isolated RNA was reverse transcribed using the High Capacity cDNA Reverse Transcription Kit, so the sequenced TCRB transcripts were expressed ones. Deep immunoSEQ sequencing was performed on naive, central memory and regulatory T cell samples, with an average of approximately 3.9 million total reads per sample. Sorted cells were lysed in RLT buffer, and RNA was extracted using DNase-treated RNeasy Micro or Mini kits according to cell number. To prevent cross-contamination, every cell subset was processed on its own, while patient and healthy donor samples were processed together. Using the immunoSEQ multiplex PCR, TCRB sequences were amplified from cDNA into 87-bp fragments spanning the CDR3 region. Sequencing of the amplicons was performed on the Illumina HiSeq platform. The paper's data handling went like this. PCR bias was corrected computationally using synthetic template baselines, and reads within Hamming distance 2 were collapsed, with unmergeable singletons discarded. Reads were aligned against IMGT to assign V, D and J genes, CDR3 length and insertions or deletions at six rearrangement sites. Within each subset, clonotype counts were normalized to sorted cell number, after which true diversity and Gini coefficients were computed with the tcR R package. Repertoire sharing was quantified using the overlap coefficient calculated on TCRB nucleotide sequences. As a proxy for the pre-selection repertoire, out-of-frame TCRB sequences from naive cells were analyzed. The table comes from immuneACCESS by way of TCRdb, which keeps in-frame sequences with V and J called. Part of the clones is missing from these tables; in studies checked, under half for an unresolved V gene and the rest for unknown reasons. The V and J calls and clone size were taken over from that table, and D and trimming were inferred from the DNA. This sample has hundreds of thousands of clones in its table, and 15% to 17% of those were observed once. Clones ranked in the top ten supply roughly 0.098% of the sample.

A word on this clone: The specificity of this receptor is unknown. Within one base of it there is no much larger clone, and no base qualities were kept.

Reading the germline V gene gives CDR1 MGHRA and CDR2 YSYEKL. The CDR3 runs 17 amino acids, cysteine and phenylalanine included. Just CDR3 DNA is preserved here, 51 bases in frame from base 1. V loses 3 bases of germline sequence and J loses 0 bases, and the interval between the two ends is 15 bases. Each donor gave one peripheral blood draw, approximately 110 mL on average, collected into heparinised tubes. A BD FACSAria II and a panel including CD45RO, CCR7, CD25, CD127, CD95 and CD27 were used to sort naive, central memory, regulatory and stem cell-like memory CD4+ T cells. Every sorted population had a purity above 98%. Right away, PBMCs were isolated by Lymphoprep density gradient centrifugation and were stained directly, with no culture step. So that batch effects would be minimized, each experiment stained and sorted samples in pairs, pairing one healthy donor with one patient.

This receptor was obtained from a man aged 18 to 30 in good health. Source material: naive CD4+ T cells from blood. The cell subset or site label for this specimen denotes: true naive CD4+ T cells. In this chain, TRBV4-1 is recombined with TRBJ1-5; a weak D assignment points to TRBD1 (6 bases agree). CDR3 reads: CASSQGLRGPSNQPQHF. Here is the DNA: TGCGCCAGCAGCCAGGGACTCAGGGGACCTAGCAATCAGCCCCAGCATTTT.